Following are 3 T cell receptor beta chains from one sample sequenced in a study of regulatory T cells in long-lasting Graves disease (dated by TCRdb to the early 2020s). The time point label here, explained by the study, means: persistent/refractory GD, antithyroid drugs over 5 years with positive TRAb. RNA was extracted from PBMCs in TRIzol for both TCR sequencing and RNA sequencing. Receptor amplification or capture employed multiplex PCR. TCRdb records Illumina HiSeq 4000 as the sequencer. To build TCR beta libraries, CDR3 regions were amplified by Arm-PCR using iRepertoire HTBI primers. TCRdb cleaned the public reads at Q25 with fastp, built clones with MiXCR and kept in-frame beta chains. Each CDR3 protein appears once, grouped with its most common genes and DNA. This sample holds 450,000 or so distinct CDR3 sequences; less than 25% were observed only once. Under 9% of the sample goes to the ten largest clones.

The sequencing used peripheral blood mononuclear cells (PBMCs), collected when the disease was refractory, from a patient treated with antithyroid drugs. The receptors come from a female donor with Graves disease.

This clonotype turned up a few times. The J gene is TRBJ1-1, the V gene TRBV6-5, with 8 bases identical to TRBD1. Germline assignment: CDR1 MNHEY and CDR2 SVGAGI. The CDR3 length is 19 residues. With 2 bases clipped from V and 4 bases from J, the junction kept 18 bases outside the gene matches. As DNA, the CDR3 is TGTGCCAGCAGTTACCGCAGTTATGGTGGCAGGGGGCCGAGCACTGAAGCTTTCTTT. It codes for CASSYRSYGGRGPSTEAFF.

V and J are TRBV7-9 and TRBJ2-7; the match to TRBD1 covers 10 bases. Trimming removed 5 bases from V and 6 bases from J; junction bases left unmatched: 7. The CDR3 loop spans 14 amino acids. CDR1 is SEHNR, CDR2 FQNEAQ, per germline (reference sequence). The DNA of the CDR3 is TGTGCCAGCAGCAAACCGACAGGGGGCGGCGAGCAGTACTTC. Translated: CASSKPTGGGEQYF. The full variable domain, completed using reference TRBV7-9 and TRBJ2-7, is DTGVSQNPRHKITKRGQNVTFRCDPISEHNRLYWYRQTLGQGPEFLTYFQNEAQLEKSRLLSDRFSAERPKGSFSTLEIQRTEQGDSAMYLCASSKPTGGGEQYFGPGTRLTVT.

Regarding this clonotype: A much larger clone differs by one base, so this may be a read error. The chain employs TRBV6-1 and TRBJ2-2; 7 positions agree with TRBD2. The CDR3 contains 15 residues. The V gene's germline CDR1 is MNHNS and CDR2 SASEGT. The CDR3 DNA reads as TGTGCCAGCAGCCCAGCTAGCGGTAACACCGGGGAGCTGTCTTTT. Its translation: CASSPASGNTGELSF.